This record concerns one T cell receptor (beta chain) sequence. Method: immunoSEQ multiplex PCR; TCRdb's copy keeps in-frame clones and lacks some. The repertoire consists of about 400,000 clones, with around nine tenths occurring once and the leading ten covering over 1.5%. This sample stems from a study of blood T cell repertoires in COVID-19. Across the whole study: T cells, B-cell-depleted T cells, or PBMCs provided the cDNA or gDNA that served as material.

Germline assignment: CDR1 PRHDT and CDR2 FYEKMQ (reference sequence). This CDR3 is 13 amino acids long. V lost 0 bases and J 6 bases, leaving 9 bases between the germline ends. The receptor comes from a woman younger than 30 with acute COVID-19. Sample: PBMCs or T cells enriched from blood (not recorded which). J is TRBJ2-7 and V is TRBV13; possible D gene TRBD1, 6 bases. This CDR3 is CASSLGGAFEQYF. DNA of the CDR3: TGTGCCAGCAGCTTAGGGGGGGCATTCGAGCAGTACTTC.